A single sample gave rise to the 4 T cell receptor beta chains below, sequenced in a study of shared clonotypes between healthy human individuals. Repertoires were generated with immunoSEQ multiplex PCR, while TCRdb's copy carries only in-frame clones and drops some. Among nearly 2 million clones listed, about 95% were seen once. Naive CD8 cells, CD45RO-negative and positively selected for CCR7, excluded terminally differentiated effector memory CD45RA+ cells. Sequences were obtained from naive CD8+ T cells sorted from blood. The receptors stem from a man between 18 and 29 years old in good health.

The table lists this clone with a count of one. The chain joins TRBV30 to TRBJ1-5; D remains unclear. Germline V gene data show CDR1 as GTSNPN and CDR2 as SVGIG (reference sequence). This CDR3 region has 18 residues. V gave up 2 bases and J gave up 1 base, with 21 bases separating them. The CDR3 sequence is CAWSTSPAFRGSNQPQHF. CDR3 coding DNA: TGTGCCTGGAGTACCTCCCCAGCCTTCAGAGGGAGCAATCAGCCCCAGCATTTT. The full variable domain, completed using reference TRBV30 and TRBJ1-5, is SQTIHQWPATLVQPVGSPLSLECTVEGTSNPNLYWYRQAAGRGLQLLFYSVGIGQISSEVPQNLSASRPQDRQFILSSKKLLLSDSGFYLCAWSTSPAFRGSNQPQHFGDGTRLSIL.

The chain recombines TRBV7-9 with TRBJ1-5; 8 nucleotides agree with TRBD1. With V trimmed by 2 bases and J by 0 bases, 3 bases remained unmatched. Per germline, CDR1 SEHNR and CDR2 FQNEAQ (reference sequence). The CDR3 is made up of 16 amino acids. The CDR3 sequence: CASSLSGGPSNQPQHF. CDR3 nucleotides: TGTGCCAGCAGCTTATCAGGGGGCCCTAGCAATCAGCCCCAGCATTTT.

Comment on this clone: The sample carries other DNA sequences with the same CDR3. This sequence joins TRBV7-2 and TRBJ2-7; D may be TRBD1 or TRBD2 (5 bases each). V lost 1 base and J lost 3, with 10 bases in between. CDR1 SGHTA and CDR2 FQGNSA come from the germline V gene. There are 14 residues in the CDR3. CDR3 nucleotide sequence: TGTGCCAGCAGCTTAGAAGCTGGGGGCTACGAGCAGTACTTC. Protein: CASSLEAGGYEQYF.

The chain carries TRBV5-4 and TRBJ1-2; TRBD1 matches at 9 bases. Germline values: CDR1 SGHNT, CDR2 YYREEE (reference sequence). This CDR3 contains 14 residues. The V segment lost 5 bases and the J segment 3 bases; nucleotides outside the gene matches: 5. CDR3 coding DNA: TGTGCCAGCAGAGGGACAGGGCTAGACTATGGCTACACCTTC. Translating gives CASRGTGLDYGYTF.